A single sample gave rise to the 26 T cell receptor beta chains below, sequenced in a study of T cells expressing NK-cell markers. TCRdb reprocessed the 5' RACE reads and keeps a single row for each CDR3 protein, giving no DNA. The sample includes about 460,000 distinct CDR3 sequences. Material for sequencing was blood T cells: a sorted CD56 or NKG2C T cell subset, CD4+ or CD8+ T cells, or bulk PBMC T cells (not recorded which). These receptors originate from a woman in her fifties or sixties in good health.

This chain uses TRBV12-3 or TRBV12-4 with TRBJ2-3; there is no DNA to check the TCRdb D call of TRBD2. The length of the CDR3 is 15 residues. CDR3 loop: CASRAMGLSTDTQYF.

The rearrangement joins TRBV5-1 to TRBJ2-1; checking the TCRdb D call of TRBD2 is not possible without DNA. Germline-derived CDR1 and CDR2 are SGHRS and YFSETQ. The CDR3 covers 13 residues. The CDR3 protein is CASSLVAGNEQFF.

V and J are TRBV20-1 and TRBJ2-5; the TRBD2 assignment by TCRdb is unverifiable without DNA. This CDR3 has 15 amino acids. The germline CDR1 and CDR2 sequences are DFQATT and SNEGSKA (reference sequence). The CDR3 region is CSARGPRRERETQYF.

The CDR3 is CAWSVPEFHRGYEQYF. The chain combines TRBV30 with TRBJ2-7. Germline V lookup: CDR1 GTSNPN, CDR2 SVGIG (reference sequence). CDR3 length equals 16 residues.

This sequence joins TRBV12-3 or TRBV12-4 and TRBJ2-3; TCRdb gives TRBD2 as the D gene, but with no DNA this cannot be confirmed. CDR3 length: 16 residues. The CDR3 here is CASSLALGEGTDTQYF.

The chain combines TRBV29-1 with TRBJ2-5; TCRdb's D gene call, TRBD1, goes unchecked for lack of DNA. CDR1 is SQVTM and CDR2 is ANQGSEA in the germline V gene. CDR3 length: 15 residues. This chain's CDR3 is CSVIGTGGTQETQYF.

V is TRBV5-1 and J is TRBJ1-1; absent DNA, TCRdb's TRBD1 call cannot be checked. The V gene's germline CDR1 is SGHRS and CDR2 YFSETQ. This CDR3 is 15 amino acids long. The CDR3: CASRKRTGRDTEAFF.

V usage is TRBV4-1 and J usage is TRBJ2-3; TCRdb's D call, TRBD1, is unchecked because there is no DNA. This CDR3 comprises 11 residues. Germline CDR1 is MGHRA and CDR2 is YSYEKL. The CDR3 spells CASPPVDTQYF.

V gene TRBV7-6 combines with J gene TRBJ1-5; absent DNA, TCRdb's TRBD1 call cannot be checked. Germline V gene lookup returns CDR1 SGHVS and CDR2 FNYEAQ. This CDR3 spans 14 amino acids. CDR3 protein: CASSLGDRDQPQHF.

This chain joins TRBV12-3 or TRBV12-4 and TRBJ2-1; TCRdb proposes TRBD2, but this gene call is untestable without DNA. The CDR3 has 18 residues. This chain's CDR3 is CASSSGLAGDGTYNEQFF.

The rearrangement links TRBV7-2 to TRBJ2-5; the TCRdb D gene call, TRBD1, has no DNA to confirm it. Germline values: CDR1 SGHTA, CDR2 FQGNSA. The CDR3 runs 16 residues. The CDR3 loop reads CASSPGLRNTQETQYF.

The chain links TRBV10-3 to TRBJ2-5; TCRdb calls TRBD2, which cannot be checked without DNA. The CDR3 runs 16 residues. Germline V lookup: CDR1 ENHRY, CDR2 SYGVKD. CDR3 residues: CAISGGAGGREETQYF.

The chain combines TRBV11-3 with TRBJ2-1. CDR1 is SGHNT and CDR2 is YENEEA in the germline V gene. The CDR3 totals 13 residues. The CDR3 reads CASSLESDSEQFF.

The chain combines TRBV24-1 with TRBJ2-1; TCRdb selects TRBD1, and the lack of DNA leaves this call unchecked. Germline lookup yields CDR1 KGHDR and CDR2 SFDVKD. This CDR3 is built from 12 residues. CDR3 region: CATSDITGRQFF.

The V gene is TRBV11-3, the J gene TRBJ2-3; without DNA, the TCRdb call of TRBD2 cannot be checked. Germline V lookup: CDR1 SGHNT, CDR2 YENEEA. The CDR3 loop spans 15 amino acids. CDR3 sequence reads: CASSLDPGASDTQYF.

V and J are TRBV3-1 and TRBJ2-2; TCRdb calls TRBD2, which cannot be checked without DNA. The V gene's germline CDR1 is LGHDT and CDR2 YNNKEL (reference sequence). The CDR3 sequence is 17 residues long. This chain's CDR3 is CASSPLLAGVLSGELFF.

The chain has TRBV24-1 and TRBJ2-1; without DNA, the TCRdb call of TRBD1 cannot be checked. This CDR3 comprises 16 residues. The germline V gene has CDR1 KGHDR and CDR2 SFDVKD. CDR3 region: CATSDLTAGDYNEQFF.

The rearrangement uses TRBV9 and TRBJ2-3; checking the TCRdb D call of TRBD1 is not possible without DNA. The CDR3 is 17 amino acids. Germline V gene sequence: CDR1 SGDLS, CDR2 YYNGEE. CDR3 sequence reads: CASSRESRTHSTDTQYF.

This chain uses TRBV3-1 with TRBJ2-7; the D call from TCRdb, TRBD2, cannot be confirmed without DNA. CDR3 size: 15 residues. Germline CDR1 is LGHDT and CDR2 is YNNKEL (reference sequence). The CDR3 loop is CASSRLAGGPDEQYF.

The J gene is TRBJ2-1, the V gene TRBV7-2; checking the TCRdb D call of TRBD2 is not possible without DNA. Germline loops: CDR1 SGHTA, CDR2 FQGNSA. This CDR3 contains 17 residues. This CDR3 reads CASSLLPGLAGGNEQFF.

This chain links TRBV12-3 or TRBV12-4 with TRBJ2-4; TCRdb designates TRBD2, a call that cannot be tested without DNA. This CDR3 contains 14 residues. CDR3 loop: CASNGGAGRDIQYF.

This chain uses TRBV5-1 with TRBJ2-2; as DNA is missing, the TRBD1 call by TCRdb cannot be tested. Germline lookup yields CDR1 SGHRS and CDR2 YFSETQ. The CDR3 has 18 residues. The CDR3 is CASSFARIQGSRTGELFF.

The V call is TRBV5-1, the J call TRBJ1-5; without DNA, the TCRdb call of TRBD1 cannot be checked. The germline CDR1 and CDR2 sequences are SGHRS and YFSETQ. The CDR3 is 15 residues long. CDR3 loop: CASSSQGGRHQPQHF.

CDR3 sequence: CASSAPGTGTRETQYF. The V and J genes are TRBV12-3 or TRBV12-4 and TRBJ2-5; TCRdb lists TRBD1, though no DNA is available to test this call. The length of the CDR3 is 16 residues.

This rearrangement joins TRBV10-2 to TRBJ1-2. The V gene's germline CDR1 is WSHSY and CDR2 SAAADI. The CDR3 covers 14 residues. The CDR3 here is CASRNIGSNYGYTF.

V and J are TRBV29-1 and TRBJ2-2; TCRdb indicates TRBD1, and absent DNA this call remains unverified. The CDR3 is 14 residues long. From germline, CDR1 is SQVTM and CDR2 ANQGSEA. The chain's CDR3 is CSVPGRGLSGELFF.